This T cell receptor (beta chain) was captured in a study of CD8 T cells in Susac syndrome. V was pared by 2 bases and J by 5 bases, with 16 bases between. The CDR3 loop spans 15 amino acids. CDR1 SGHNT and CDR2 YYREEE come from the germline V gene (reference sequence). RNA amounts of roughly 0.5 to 1 ug underwent reverse transcription with random hexamers. TCRdb ran MiXCR on the immunoSEQ multiplex PCR reads and lists one entry per CDR3 protein. The sample shows approximately 180,000 distinct CDR3 sequences, around 94% of them seen only once. The sequence derives from a human donor with Susac syndrome. V and J are TRBV5-4 and TRBJ1-2; no clear D. The sample consisted of CD4+ T cells from PBMCs. DNA for the CDR3: TGTGCCAGCAGCTTTGCAGCCTCTCCAGCATATGGCTACACCTTC. Its translation: CASSFAASPAYGYTF.